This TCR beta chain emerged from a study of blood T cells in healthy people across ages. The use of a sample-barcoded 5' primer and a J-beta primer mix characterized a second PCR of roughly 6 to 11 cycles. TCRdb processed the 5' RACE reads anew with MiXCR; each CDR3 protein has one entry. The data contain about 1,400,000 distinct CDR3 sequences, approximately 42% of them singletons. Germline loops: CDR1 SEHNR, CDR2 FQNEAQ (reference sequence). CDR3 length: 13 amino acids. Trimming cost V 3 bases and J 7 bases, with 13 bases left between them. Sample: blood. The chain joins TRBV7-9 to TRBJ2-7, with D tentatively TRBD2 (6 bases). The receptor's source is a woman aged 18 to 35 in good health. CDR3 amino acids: CASSFGGSWEQYF. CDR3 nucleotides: TGTGCCAGCAGCTTCGGGGGTTCTTGGGAGCAGTACTTC. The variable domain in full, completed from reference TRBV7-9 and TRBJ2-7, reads DTGVSQNPRHKITKRGQNVTFRCDPISEHNRLYWYRQTLGQGPEFLTYFQNEAQLEKSRLLSDRFSAERPKGSFSTLEIQRTEQGDSAMYLCASSFGGSWEQYFGPGTRLTVT.